This T cell receptor (beta chain) came from a study of beta chain features in type 1 diabetes. The entirety of the isolated RNA underwent reverse transcription, so expressed TCRB transcripts were sequenced. Sequenced by immunoSEQ multiplex PCR; TCRdb stores in-frame clones only, minus some. The sample lists some 150,000 clones, about 10% occurring once. Germline-derived CDR1 and CDR2 are SGHVS and FQNEAQ. V shed 4 bases, J shed 1 base, and the junction held 11 bases outside the gene matches. The CDR3 extends over 20 amino acids. Blood was drawn once from each donor into heparinised tubes. The draws averaged roughly 120 mL.

The TCR comes from a man aged 18 to 29 in good health. This sequence joins TRBV7-8 and TRBJ2-6; TRBD2 matches 12 bases. Sequences were obtained from naive CD4+ T cells from blood. DNA of the CDR3: TGTGCCAGCAGCTCGCCTAGCGGGGGGGCCGCTCTATCTGGGGCCAACGTCCTGACTTTC. Translating it yields CASSSPSGGAALSGANVLTF.